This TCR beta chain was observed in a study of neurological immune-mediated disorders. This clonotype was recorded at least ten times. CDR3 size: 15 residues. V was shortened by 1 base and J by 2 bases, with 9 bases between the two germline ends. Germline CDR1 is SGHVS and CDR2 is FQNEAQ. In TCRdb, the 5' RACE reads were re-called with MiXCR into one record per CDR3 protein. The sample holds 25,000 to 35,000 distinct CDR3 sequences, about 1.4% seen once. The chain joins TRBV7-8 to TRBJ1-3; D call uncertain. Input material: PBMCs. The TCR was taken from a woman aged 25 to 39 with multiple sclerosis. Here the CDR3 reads CASSLGKNAGNTIYF. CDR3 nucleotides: TGTGCCAGCAGCTTAGGCAAGAATGCTGGAAACACCATATATTTT.